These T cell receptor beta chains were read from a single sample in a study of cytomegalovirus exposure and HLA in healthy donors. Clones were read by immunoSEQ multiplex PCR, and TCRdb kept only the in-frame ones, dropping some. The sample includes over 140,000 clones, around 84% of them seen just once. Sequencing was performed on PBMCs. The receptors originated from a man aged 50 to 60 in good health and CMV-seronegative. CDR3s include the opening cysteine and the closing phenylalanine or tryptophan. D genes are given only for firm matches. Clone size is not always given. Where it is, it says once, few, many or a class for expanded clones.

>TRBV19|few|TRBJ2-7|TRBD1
TGTGCCAGTAGTATGACAGGGCTTGAGCAGTACTTC
CASSMTGLEQYF
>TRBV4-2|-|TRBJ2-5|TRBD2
TGTGCCAGCAGCCGACGACTAGCGGGGGGGCCAGGTGGAGAGACCCAGTACTTC
CASSRRLAGGPGGETQYF
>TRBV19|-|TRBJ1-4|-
TGTGCCAGCAGTAGACTCGGGATCGATGAAAAACTGTTTTTT
CASSRLGIDEKLFF
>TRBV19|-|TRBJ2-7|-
TGTGCCAGTAGTATATTCTATGTGGTAGCCGCTAACGAGCAGTACTTC
CASSIFYVVAANEQYF
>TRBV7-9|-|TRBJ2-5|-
TGTGCCAGCAGCCCCCTCCAGGGGGGAGAGACCCAGTACTTC
CASSPLQGGETQYF
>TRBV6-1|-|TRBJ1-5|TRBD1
TGTGCCAGCAGTGACTTACGCGGGACAGGGGGTGGAACTCAGCCCCAGCATTTT
CASSDLRGTGGGTQPQHF
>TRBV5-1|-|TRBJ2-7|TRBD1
TGCGCCAGCAATGAACAGGGGGATTCCGAGCAGTACTTC
CASNEQGDSEQYF
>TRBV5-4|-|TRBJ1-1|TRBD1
TGTGCCAGCAGCTTGAAGGGGGCCGGGAACACTGAAGCTTTCTTT
CASSLKGAGNTEAFF
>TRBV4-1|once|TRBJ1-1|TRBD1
TGCGCCAGCAGCCAGCGACAGGGAACTGAAGCTTTCTTT
CASSQRQGTEAFF
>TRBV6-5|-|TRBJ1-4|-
TGTGCCAGCAGTTACTCAGGGGCCACCAATGAAAAACTGTTTTTT
CASSYSGATNEKLFF
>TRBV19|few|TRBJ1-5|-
TGTGCCAGTAGTTTTACATCGTCAGGTAGCAATCAGCCCCAGCATTTT
CASSFTSSGSNQPQHF
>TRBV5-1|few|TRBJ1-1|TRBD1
TGCGCCAGCAGCCCCACCGGACAGGGGGAGGCTGAAGCTTTCTTT
CASSPTGQGEAEAFF
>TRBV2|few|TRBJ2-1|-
TGTGCCAGCAGTGGGACAGCCAATGAGCAGTTCTTC
CASSGTANEQFF
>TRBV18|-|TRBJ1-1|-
TGTGCCAGCTCCAAACAGGAGGGGAGGACTGAAGCTTTCTTT
CASSKQEGRTEAFF
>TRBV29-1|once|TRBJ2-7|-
TGCAGCGTTGAAGATCATGCCGGGACCTACGAGCAGTACTTC
CSVEDHAGTYEQYF
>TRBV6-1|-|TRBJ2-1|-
TGTGCCAGCAGTTCTCACAGGAGCTCCTACAATGAGCAGTTCTTC
CASSSHRSSYNEQFF
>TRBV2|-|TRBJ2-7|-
TGTGCCAGCACGGTGTACGAGCAGTACTTC
CASTVYEQYF
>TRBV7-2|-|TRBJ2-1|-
TGTGCCAGCAGCTCAAATAGCGGTTACAATGAGCAGTTCTTC
CASSSNSGYNEQFF
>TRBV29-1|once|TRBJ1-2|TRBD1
TGCAGCGTTTCACAGGGGAGAGTTTATGGCTACACCTTC
CSVSQGRVYGYTF
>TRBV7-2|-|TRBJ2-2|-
TGTGCCAGCTACCAGGGAAGCCTAAAAACCGGGGAGCTGTTTTTT
CASYQGSLKTGELFF
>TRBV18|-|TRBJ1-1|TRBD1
TGTGCCAGTTCCGGGACAGCGAACACTGAAGCTTTCTTT
CASSGTANTEAFF
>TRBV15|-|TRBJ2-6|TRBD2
TGTGCCACCAGCAGAGATCAAATTAGCGGGACTGGGGCCAACGTCCTGACTTTC
CATSRDQISGTGANVLTF
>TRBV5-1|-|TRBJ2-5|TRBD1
TGCGCCAGCAGCTTTCTTGGACAGGAAGAGACCCAGTACTTC
CASSFLGQEETQYF
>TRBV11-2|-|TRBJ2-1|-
TGTGCCAGCAGCCCGCCGATAGCCTACAATGAGCAGTTCTTC
CASSPPIAYNEQFF
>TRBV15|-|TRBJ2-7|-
TGTGCCACCAGCAGAGTAAAAGGGGCAGGGGAAGACGAGCAGTACTTC
CATSRVKGAGEDEQYF
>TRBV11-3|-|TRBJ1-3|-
TGTGCCAGCAGCTTATACAGAAACACCATATATTTT
CASSLYRNTIYF
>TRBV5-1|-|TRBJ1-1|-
TGCGCCAGCAGCCAATCCAGTACGGGAAATACTGAAGCTTTCTTT
CASSQSSTGNTEAFF
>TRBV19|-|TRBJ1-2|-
TGTGCCAGTGGATCCCCTCTCGGGGGCTATGGCTACACCTTC
CASGSPLGGYGYTF
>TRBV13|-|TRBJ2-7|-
TGTGCCAGCAGCTTATTGGGGAGCTCCCACGAGCAGTACTTC
CASSLLGSSHEQYF
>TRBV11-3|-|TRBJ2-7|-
TGTGCCAGCAGCCCTCACAGCCGCTCCTACGAGCAGTACTTC
CASSPHSRSYEQYF
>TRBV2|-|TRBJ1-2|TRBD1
TGTGCCAGCAGTAACTCCGGGACAGGTGGAGATGGCTACACCTTC
CASSNSGTGGDGYTF
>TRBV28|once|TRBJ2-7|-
TGTGCCAGCAATAGGTGGAGGGAGGTCTACGAGCAGTACTTC
CASNRWREVYEQYF
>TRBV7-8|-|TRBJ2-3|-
TGTGCCAGCAGACTCCTCGGTACGCAGTATTTT
CASRLLGTQYF
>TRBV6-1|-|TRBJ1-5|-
TGTGCCAGCAGCGAGGGCAGGCTGGGAAATCAGCCCCAGCATTTT
CASSEGRLGNQPQHF
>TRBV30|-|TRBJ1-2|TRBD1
TGTGCCTGGAGTATAGGGGGCGCGATCTATGGCTACACCTTC
CAWSIGGAIYGYTF
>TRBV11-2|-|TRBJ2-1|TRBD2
TGTGCCAGCAGCTTAGGAGGACTAGCGGGAGGGGAGCAGTTCTTC
CASSLGGLAGGEQFF
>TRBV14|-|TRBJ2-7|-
TGTGCCAGCAGCCAAGAGAGTGAGCAGTACTTC
CASSQESEQYF
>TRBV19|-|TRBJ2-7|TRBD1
TGTGCCAGTAGTACGGGACAGGGACTTTTTACTGAGCAGTACTTC
CASSTGQGLFTEQYF
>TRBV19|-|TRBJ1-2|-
TGTGCCAGTAGTATTCACGGGGGGTCCGCTGGCTACACCTTC
CASSIHGGSAGYTF
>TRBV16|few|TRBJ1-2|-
TGTGCCAGCAGCCAATCCTCAGACAGAAACTATGGCTACACCTTC
CASSQSSDRNYGYTF
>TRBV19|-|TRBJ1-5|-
TGTGCCAGTAGTCCGCGGACAGTAGCCCATCAGCCCCAGCATTTT
CASSPRTVAHQPQHF
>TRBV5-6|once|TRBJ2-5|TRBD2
TGTGCCAGCAGCTTGATTAGTACGGGTGCCGGGAGGGAGACCCAGTACTTC
CASSLISTGAGRETQYF
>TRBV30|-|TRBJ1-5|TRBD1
TGTGCCGTGGGACAGAGCGCAAATCAGCCCCAGCATTTT
CAVGQSANQPQHF
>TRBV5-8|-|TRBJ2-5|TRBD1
TGTGCCAGCAGCCGGACAGGACAACAAGAGACCCAGTACTTC
CASSRTGQQETQYF
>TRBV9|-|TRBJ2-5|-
TGTGCCAGCAGCCTCCCGGGCGGGGAGCGTCAAAAAGAGACCCAGTACTTC
CASSLPGGERQKETQYF
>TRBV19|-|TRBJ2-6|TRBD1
TGTGCCAGTAGTATAGTCAGGACAGGGACCGTCTCTGGGGCCAACGTCCTGACTTTC
CASSIVRTGTVSGANVLTF
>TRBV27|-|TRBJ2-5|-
TGTGCCAGCAGCCGTCGGGGGTTGGGGGAGACCCAGTACTTC
CASSRRGLGETQYF
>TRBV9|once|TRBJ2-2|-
TGTGCCAGCAGCGTGGTTTCGACTAGGGGTGCCGGGGAGCTGTTTTTT
CASSVVSTRGAGELFF
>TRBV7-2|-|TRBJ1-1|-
TGTGCCAGCAGCTTAGGTTCGGGGAGCACTGAAGCTTTCTTT
CASSLGSGSTEAFF
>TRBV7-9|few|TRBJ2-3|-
TGTGCCAGCAGCTCGAAGACTAGAGGAAGAACAGATACGCAGTATTTT
CASSSKTRGRTDTQYF
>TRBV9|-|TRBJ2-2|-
TGTGCCAGCAGCGCGTTTAGCGGAACGAACACCGGGGAGCTGTTTTTT
CASSAFSGTNTGELFF
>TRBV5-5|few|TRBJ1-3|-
TGTGCCAGCAGCCCCATCGTGGCCGGAAACACCATATATTTT
CASSPIVAGNTIYF
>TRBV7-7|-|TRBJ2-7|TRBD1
TGTGCTAGCAGCTTCCTACAGGGGGGCGAGCAGTACTTC
CASSFLQGGEQYF
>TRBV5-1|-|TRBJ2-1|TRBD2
TGCGCCAGCAGCTTGGCCGCCGGGAGGGCTAGGAATGAGCAGTTCTTC
CASSLAAGRARNEQFF
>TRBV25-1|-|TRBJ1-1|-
TGTGCCAGCAGTCAACGCGGGGGGAACACTGAAGCTTTCTTT
CASSQRGGNTEAFF